Shown below are 18 T cell receptor beta chains from a single sample sequenced in a study of Ad26.COV2.S vaccination and SARS-CoV-2 variants. Assay used: immunoSEQ multiplex PCR; TCRdb lists only in-frame clones, some missing. The table shows approximately 340,000 clones, with approximately 90% occurring only once. The material was peripheral blood, obtained after recovery from COVID-19. Receptor source: a human donor who had recovered from COVID-19.

This clone was detected once. The junction departs from germline at one end; a sequencing error may be responsible. This sequence joins TRBV12-3 or TRBV12-4 and TRBJ2-7, with D possibly being TRBD2 (6 bases). This CDR3 has 12 residues. CDR3 nucleotides: TGTGCCAGCTCTGCCGGGCCACCTTCGGGGGACTTC. The encoded protein is CASSAGPPSGDF.

This clone was seen more than once but under ten times. The V gene is TRBV4-1, the J gene TRBJ2-7; D call uncertain. The CDR3 length is 15 residues. V lost 4 bases to trimming and J lost 3 bases, with 16 bases between them. Germline V gene sequence: CDR1 MGHRA, CDR2 YSYEKL. In nucleotides, the CDR3 is TGCGCCAGCAGCCTTTACGTCGGTAATAGCTACGAGCAGTACTTC. It is translated as CASSLYVGNSYEQYF.

In regard to this clone: The germline gene is not matched at one end of the junction; a read error may be the cause. The J gene is TRBJ1-2, the V gene TRBV11-2; TRBD1 might be the D (6 bases). CDR1 SGHAT and CDR2 FQNNGV come from the germline V gene. The CDR3 runs 12 residues. DNA of the CDR3: TGTGCCAGTGATCTAGGGGGTTTGGGGGCTGTCTTC. Translation gives CASDLGGLGAVF.

This clone was seen only once. This chain connects TRBV10-3 to TRBJ1-1, with a weak D call TRBD1 (5 bases). The CDR3 consists of 11 residues. The germline V gene has CDR1 ENHRY and CDR2 SYGVKD. V shed 8 bases and J shed 6 bases, with 10 bases lying between them. The CDR3 loop is CAIGGEPEAFF. CDR3 bases: TGTGCCATCGGGGGGGAACCTGAAGCTTTCTTT.

V usage is TRBV6-6 and J usage is TRBJ2-3, with 8 bases matching TRBD2. The germline CDR1 and CDR2 sequences are MNHNY and SVGAGI (reference sequence). The CDR3 is 15 residues long. Trimming at V came to 8 bases and at J to 0 bases, leaving 7 bases not matched to a gene. For the CDR3, the DNA is TGTGCCAGCCGCCCGGGGGGGGGTAGCACAGATACGCAGTATTTT. Protein: CASRPGGGSTDTQYF.

This rearrangement joins TRBV5-1 to TRBJ2-5; D unresolved. From germline, CDR1 is SGHRS and CDR2 YFSETQ. The CDR3 runs 13 residues. Trimming stripped 4 bases from V and 1 base from J, with 8 bases between. Here the CDR3 reads CASSGVSQETQYF. For the CDR3, the DNA is TGCGCCAGCAGCGGCGTAAGCCAAGAGACCCAGTACTTC.

The gene calls are TRBV9 and TRBJ2-3; no clear D. This CDR3 is built from 12 residues. Germline CDR1 and CDR2: SGDLS and YYNGEE. The V and J ends lost 3 bases and 6 bases respectively, with 8 bases between them. CDR3 amino acids: CASSGSRDTQYF. For the CDR3, the DNA is TGTGCCAGCAGCGGTTCTAGGGATACGCAGTATTTT.

The chain couples TRBV6-2 or TRBV6-3 to TRBJ2-7; D is ambiguous. Per germline, CDR1 MNHEY and CDR2 SVGEGT. Between the trimmed V and J ends, which lost 4 bases and 6 bases, there was a span of 16 bases. The CDR3 runs 14 residues. The CDR3 DNA reads TGTGCCAGCAGTTTCGCCCTAGATCCTATCGAGCAGTACTTC. Translation gives CASSFALDPIEQYF.

The chain is built from TRBV12-5 and TRBJ1-1; weak D call: TRBD1 (5 bases). With 5 bases removed from V and 1 base from J, the gap between germline ends came to 11 bases. Germline V gives CDR1 LGHNT, CDR2 FRNRAP. The CDR3 sequence is 14 residues long. CDR3 residues: CASGPGGRNTEAFF. The CDR3 DNA is TGTGCTAGTGGTCCCGGGGGAAGGAACACTGAAGCTTTCTTT.

This chain links TRBV5-1 with TRBJ2-3; D may be TRBD1 (5 bases). This CDR3 has 15 residues. Trimming pared 0 bases from V and 2 bases from J, leaving 10 bases between. Germline V gene lookup returns CDR1 SGHRS and CDR2 YFSETQ. The CDR3 reads CASSLEGIHTDTQYF. The CDR3 coding sequence is TGCGCCAGCAGCTTGGAGGGGATCCACACAGATACGCAGTATTTT.

The J gene is TRBJ2-5, the V gene TRBV11-2; 13 positions match TRBD2. This CDR3 has 16 amino acids. The V gene's germline CDR1 is SGHAT and CDR2 FQNNGV. With V trimmed by 10 bases and J by 5 bases, 13 bases remained unmatched. This chain's CDR3 is CATQGLAGTVAETQYF. CDR3 in DNA: TGTGCCACTCAGGGACTAGCGGGGACGGTTGCGGAGACCCAGTACTTC. The whole variable domain, filled in from reference TRBV11-2 and TRBJ2-5, reads EAGVAQSPRYKIIEKRQSVAFWCNPISGHATLYWYQQILGQGPKLLIQFQNNGVVDDSQLPKDRFSAERLKGVDSTLKIQPAKLEDSAVYLCATQGLAGTVAETQYFGPGTRLLVL.

This clone was observed once. The chain is built from TRBV9 and TRBJ2-1; D remains unclear. V lost 0 bases, J lost 7 bases, and 8 bases lay in between. The CDR3 length is 13 residues. The V gene's germline CDR1 is SGDLS and CDR2 YYNGEE. CDR3: CASSVAEPNEQFF. The CDR3, as DNA: TGTGCCAGCAGCGTAGCGGAACCGAATGAGCAGTTCTTC. Based on the CDR3 plus reference TRBV9 and TRBJ2-1, the full variable domain is DSGVTQTPKHLITATGQRVTLRCSPRSGDLSVYWYQQSLDQGLQFLIQYYNGEERAKGNILERFSAQQFPDLHSELNLSSLELGDSALYFCASSVAEPNEQFFGPGTRLTVL.

The chain recombines TRBV20-1 with TRBJ1-2; D is unclear. This CDR3 spans 11 amino acids. The V end lost 2 bases, the J end lost 8 bases, and 9 bases lay between the germline ends. Germline CDR1 reads DFQATT; CDR2 reads SNEGSKA (reference sequence). CDR3 bases: TGCAGTGCTAGAACCAGACACGGCTACACCTTC. This encodes CSARTRHGYTF.

The chain links TRBV10-1 to TRBJ2-5, with D possibly being TRBD1 (6 bases). The CDR3 totals 13 residues. The V end lost 4 bases, the J end lost 6 bases, and 12 bases lay between the germline ends. Per germline, CDR1 WNHNN and CDR2 SYGVQD (reference sequence). CDR3 region: CASSGAGAKTQYF. In nucleotides, the CDR3 is TGCGCCAGCAGTGGTGCAGGGGCGAAGACCCAGTACTTC.

The chain recombines TRBV11-2 with TRBJ1-6; D unclear. Trimming took 0 bases from V and 7 from J, leaving 7 bases between them. There are 14 residues in the CDR3. Germline V CDR1 and CDR2: SGHAT, FQNNGV. CDR3 DNA: TGTGCCAGCAGCTTAGATCTCAGAAATTCACCCCTCCACTTT. Translating gives CASSLDLRNSPLHF.

This chain connects TRBV3-1 (or the pseudogene TRBV3-2) to TRBJ2-1; 8 bases align to TRBD2. This CDR3 is built from 17 residues. Germline V gene lookup returns CDR1 LGHDT and CDR2 YNNKEL (reference sequence). With 1 base clipped from V and 4 bases from J, the junction kept 9 bases outside the gene matches. CDR3 in DNA: TGTGCCAGCAGCCAAGTCTCGGCGGGGGGCTCGTACAATGAGCAGTTCTTC. It yields the protein CASSQVSAGGSYNEQFF.

This chain links TRBV5-1 with TRBJ1-2, with D possibly matching TRBD1 (6 bases). The CDR3 totals 14 residues. The V end was cut by 1 base, the J end by 3 bases, with 10 bases between. Germline CDR1 reads SGHRS; CDR2 reads YFSETQ. DNA of the CDR3: TGCGCCAGCAGCTTGTACAGGGCTGACTATGGCTACACCTTC. It is translated as CASSLYRADYGYTF.

The chain recombines TRBV7-9 with TRBJ2-7, with D perhaps matching TRBD1 (6 bases). The CDR3 has 13 residues. Germline values: CDR1 SEHNR, CDR2 FQNEAQ (reference sequence). With 5 bases removed from V and 2 bases from J, the gap between germline ends came to 10 bases. The CDR3 coding sequence is TGTGCCAGCAGCCCCCGGACAGCCTACGAGCAGTACTTC. It specifies CASSPRTAYEQYF.